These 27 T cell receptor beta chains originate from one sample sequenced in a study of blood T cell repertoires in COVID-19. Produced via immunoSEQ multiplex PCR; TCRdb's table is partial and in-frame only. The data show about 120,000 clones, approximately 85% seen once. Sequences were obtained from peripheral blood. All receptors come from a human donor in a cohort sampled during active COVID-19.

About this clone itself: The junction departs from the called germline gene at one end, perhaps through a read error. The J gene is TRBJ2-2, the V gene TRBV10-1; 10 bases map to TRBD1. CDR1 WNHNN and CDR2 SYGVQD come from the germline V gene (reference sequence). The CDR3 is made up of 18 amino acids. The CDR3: CASPPGTGAYPRHRGAVF. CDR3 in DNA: TGCGCCAGTCCCCCCGGGACAGGGGCTTATCCGAGGCACCGGGGAGCTGTTTTT.

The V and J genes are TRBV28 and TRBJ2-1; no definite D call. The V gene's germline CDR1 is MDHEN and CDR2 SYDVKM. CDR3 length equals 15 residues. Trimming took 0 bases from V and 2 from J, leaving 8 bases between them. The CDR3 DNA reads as TGTGCCAGCAGTTTATGGGCAGGAACCTACAATGAGCAGTTCTTC. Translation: CASSLWAGTYNEQFF.

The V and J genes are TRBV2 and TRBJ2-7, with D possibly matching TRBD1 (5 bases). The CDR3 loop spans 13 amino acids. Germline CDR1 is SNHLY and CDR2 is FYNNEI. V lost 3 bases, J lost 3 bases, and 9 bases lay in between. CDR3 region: CASSDREVYEQYF. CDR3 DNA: TGTGCCAGCAGTGACAGGGAAGTCTACGAGCAGTACTTC.

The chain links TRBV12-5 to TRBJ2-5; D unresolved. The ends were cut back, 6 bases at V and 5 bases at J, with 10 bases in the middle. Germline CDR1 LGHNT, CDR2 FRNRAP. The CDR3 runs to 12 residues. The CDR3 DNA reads TGTGCTAGTGGCCCTCTCAGGGAGACCCAGTACTTC. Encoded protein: CASGPLRETQYF.

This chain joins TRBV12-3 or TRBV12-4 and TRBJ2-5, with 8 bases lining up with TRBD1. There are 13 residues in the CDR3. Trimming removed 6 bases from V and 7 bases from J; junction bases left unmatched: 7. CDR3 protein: CASSRGTGGTQYF. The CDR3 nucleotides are TGTGCCAGCAGCCGAGGGACAGGTGGGACCCAGTACTTC.

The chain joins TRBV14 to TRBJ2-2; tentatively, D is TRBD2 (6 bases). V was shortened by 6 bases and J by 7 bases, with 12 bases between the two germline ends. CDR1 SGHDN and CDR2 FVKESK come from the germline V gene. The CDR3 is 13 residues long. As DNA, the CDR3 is TGTGCCAGCAGTCCGACTAGTATCGGGGAGCTGTTTTTT. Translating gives CASSPTSIGELFF. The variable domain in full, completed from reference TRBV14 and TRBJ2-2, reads EAGVTQFPSHSVIEKGQTVTLRCDPISGHDNLYWYRRVMGKEIKFLLHFVKESKQDESGMPNNRFLAERTGGTYSTLKVQPAELEDSGVYFCASSPTSIGELFFGEGSRLTVL.

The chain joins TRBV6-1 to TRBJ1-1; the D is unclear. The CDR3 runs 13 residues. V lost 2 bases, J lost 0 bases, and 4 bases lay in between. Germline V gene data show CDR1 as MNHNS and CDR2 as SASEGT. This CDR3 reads CASSERVNTEAFF. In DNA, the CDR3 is TGTGCCAGCAGTGAACGGGTGAACACTGAAGCTTTCTTT.

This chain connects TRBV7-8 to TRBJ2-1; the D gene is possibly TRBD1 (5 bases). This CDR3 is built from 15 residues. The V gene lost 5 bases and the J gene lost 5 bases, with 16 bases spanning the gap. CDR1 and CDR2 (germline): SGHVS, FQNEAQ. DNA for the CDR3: TGTGCCAGCAGCCTCAGGGAATCCCCCCACAATGAGCAGTTCTTC. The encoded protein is CASSLRESPHNEQFF.

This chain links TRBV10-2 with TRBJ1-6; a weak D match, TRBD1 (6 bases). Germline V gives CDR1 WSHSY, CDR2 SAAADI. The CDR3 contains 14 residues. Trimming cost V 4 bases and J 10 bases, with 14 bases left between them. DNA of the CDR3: TGCGCCAGCAGTGGCCAGGGGATAGGATCACCCCTCCACTTT. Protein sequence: CASSGQGIGSPLHF.

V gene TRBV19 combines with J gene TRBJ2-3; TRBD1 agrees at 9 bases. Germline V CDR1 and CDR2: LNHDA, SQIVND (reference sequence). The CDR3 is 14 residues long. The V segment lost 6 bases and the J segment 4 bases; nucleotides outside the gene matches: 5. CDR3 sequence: CASRTGGSADTQYF. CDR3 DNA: TGTGCCAGTAGGACAGGGGGGTCTGCAGATACGCAGTATTTT.

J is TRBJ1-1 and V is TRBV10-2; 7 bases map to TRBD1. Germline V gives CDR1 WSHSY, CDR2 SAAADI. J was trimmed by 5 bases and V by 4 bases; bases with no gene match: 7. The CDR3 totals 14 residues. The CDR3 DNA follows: TGCGCCAGCAGTGGAACAGGGGCCCGGACTGAAGCTTTCTTT. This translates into CASSGTGARTEAFF.

This CDR3 reads CASRPGLSNQPQHF. Written as DNA, the CDR3 is TGCGCCAGCCGTCCAGGTTTAAGCAATCAGCCCCAGCATTTT. This sequence joins TRBV5-1 and TRBJ1-5, with D unclear. V shed 7 bases and J shed 1 base, with 12 bases lying between them. This CDR3 has 14 amino acids. Germline lookup yields CDR1 SGHRS and CDR2 YFSETQ.

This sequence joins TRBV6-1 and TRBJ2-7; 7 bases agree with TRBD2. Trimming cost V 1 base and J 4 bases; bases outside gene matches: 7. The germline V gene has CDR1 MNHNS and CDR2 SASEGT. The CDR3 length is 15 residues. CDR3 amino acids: CASSEEEGGIYEQYF. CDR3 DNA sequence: TGTGCCAGCAGTGAAGAGGAGGGAGGGATATACGAGCAGTACTTC.

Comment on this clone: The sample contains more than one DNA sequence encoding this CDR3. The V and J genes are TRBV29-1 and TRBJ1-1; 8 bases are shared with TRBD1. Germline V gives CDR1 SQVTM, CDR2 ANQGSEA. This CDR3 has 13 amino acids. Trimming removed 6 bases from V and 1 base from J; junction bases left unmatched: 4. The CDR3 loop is CSVAGQENTEAFF. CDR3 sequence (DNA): TGCAGCGTGGCGGGACAGGAGAACACTGAAGCTTTCTTT.

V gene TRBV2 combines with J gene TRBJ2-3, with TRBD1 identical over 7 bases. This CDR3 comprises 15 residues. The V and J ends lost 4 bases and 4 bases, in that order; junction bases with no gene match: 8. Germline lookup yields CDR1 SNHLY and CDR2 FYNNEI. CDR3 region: CASSVGPGGADTQYF. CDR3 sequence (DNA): TGTGCCAGCAGTGTTGGGCCAGGGGGTGCAGATACGCAGTATTTT.

Written as DNA, the CDR3 is TGCGCCAGCAGCCAAGGGGTGGGGAGCAGCTTCAATGAGCAGTTCTTC. It specifies CASSQGVGSSFNEQFF. V is TRBV4-3 and J is TRBJ2-1, with a possible D match to TRBD2 (5 bases). Germline CDR1 is LGHNA and CDR2 is YSLEER. CDR3 length: 16 residues. V was cut by 1 base and J by 6 bases, with 16 bases left in between.

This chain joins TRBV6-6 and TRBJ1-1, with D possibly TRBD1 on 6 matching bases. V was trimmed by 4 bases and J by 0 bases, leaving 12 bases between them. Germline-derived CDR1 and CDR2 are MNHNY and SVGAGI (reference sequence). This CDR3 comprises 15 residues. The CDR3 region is CASSSRTALNTEAFF. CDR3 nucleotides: TGTGCCAGCAGTTCTCGGACAGCGTTGAACACTGAAGCTTTCTTT.

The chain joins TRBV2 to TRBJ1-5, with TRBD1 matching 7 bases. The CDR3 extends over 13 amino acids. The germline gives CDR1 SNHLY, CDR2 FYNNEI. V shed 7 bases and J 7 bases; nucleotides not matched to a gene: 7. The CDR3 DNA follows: TGTGCCAGCACGCAGGGGGTCCAACAGCCCCAGCATTTT. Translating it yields CASTQGVQQPQHF.

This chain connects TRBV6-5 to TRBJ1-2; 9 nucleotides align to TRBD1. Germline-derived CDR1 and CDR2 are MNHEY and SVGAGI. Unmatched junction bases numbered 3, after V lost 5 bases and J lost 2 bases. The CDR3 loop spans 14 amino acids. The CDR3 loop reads CASSTGQGNYGYTF. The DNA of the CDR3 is TGTGCCAGCAGTACAGGACAGGGGAACTATGGCTACACCTTC.

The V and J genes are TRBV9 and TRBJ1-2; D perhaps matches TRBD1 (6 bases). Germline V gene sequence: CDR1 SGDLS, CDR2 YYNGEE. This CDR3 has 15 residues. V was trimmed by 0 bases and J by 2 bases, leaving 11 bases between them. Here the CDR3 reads CASSVEIGQNYGYTF. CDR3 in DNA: TGTGCCAGCAGCGTAGAAATCGGACAGAACTATGGCTACACCTTC.

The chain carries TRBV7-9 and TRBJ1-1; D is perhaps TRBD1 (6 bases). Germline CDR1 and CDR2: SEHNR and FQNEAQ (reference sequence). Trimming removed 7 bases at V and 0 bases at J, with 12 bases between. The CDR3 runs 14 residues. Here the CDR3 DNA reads TGTGCCAGCAACTTGGGGGCCATGAACACTGAAGCTTTCTTT. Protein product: CASNLGAMNTEAFF.

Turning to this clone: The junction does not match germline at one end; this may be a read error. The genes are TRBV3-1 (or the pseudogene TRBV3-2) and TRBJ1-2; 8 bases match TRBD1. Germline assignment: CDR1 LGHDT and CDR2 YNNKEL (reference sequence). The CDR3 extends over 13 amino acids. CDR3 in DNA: TGTGCCAGCAGCGAAGACAGGGGTAGAGGCTACACCTTC. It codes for CASSEDRGRGYTF.

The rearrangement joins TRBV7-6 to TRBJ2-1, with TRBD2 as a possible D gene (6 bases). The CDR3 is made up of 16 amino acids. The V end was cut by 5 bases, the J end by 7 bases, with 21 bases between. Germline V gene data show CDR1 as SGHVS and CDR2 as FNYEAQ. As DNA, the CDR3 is TGTGCCAGCAGCCCCCGGCAGGGACTGGAGACGAATGAGCAGTTCTTC. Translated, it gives CASSPRQGLETNEQFF.

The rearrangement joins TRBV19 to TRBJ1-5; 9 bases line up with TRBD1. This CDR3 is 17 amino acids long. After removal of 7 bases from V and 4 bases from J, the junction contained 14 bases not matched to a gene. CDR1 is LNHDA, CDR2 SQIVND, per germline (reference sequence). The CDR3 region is CASTRWGGQGPNQPQHF. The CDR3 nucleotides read TGTGCCAGTACCAGATGGGGGGGACAGGGACCTAATCAGCCCCAGCATTTT.

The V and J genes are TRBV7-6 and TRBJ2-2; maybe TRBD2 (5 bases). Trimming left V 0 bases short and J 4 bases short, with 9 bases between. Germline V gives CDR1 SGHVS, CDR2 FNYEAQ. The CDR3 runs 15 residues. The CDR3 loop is CASSLATGGTGELFF. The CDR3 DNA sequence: TGTGCCAGCAGCTTAGCGACTGGAGGCACCGGGGAGCTGTTTTTT.

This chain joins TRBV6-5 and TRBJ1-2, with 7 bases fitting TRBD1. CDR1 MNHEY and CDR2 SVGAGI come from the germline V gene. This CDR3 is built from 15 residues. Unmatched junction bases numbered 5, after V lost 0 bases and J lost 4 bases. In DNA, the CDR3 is TGTGCCAGCAGTTACTCACAGGGGCTGATCTATGGCTACACCTTC. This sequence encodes CASSYSQGLIYGYTF.

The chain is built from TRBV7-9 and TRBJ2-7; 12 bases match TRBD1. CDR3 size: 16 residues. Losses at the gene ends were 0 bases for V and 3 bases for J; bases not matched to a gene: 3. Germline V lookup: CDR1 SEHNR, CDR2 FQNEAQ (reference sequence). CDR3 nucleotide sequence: TGTGCCAGCAGCTTAGCCGGGACAGGGGGCGTCTACGAGCAGTACTTC. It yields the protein CASSLAGTGGVYEQYF.